Sequencing of this T cell receptor beta chain was carried out in a study of T cells in Graves' hyperthyroidism and ophthalmopathy. Diagnoses rested on clinical symptoms, serum thyroxine and TRAb, thyroid ultrasound and orbital computed tomography. TCR beta CDR3 regions were amplified from RNA. The TCR CDR3 first-round RT-PCR relied on the HTBI primer set. Via MiXCR, TCRdb re-called the multiplex PCR reads, giving one row per CDR3 protein. The sample lists approximately 490,000 distinct CDR3 sequences, under 25% occurring once. The sequencing input was blood. The clonotype comes from a woman between 65 and 79 years old with Graves' ophthalmopathy.

CDR3 sequence reads: CASMKAYTQYF. In nucleotides, the CDR3 is TGTGCCAGCATGAAAGCCTATACGCAGTATTTT. The genes are TRBV12-3 or TRBV12-4 and TRBJ2-3; D call uncertain. V lost 7 bases and J 7 bases, leaving 9 bases between the germline ends. This CDR3 is built from 11 residues.